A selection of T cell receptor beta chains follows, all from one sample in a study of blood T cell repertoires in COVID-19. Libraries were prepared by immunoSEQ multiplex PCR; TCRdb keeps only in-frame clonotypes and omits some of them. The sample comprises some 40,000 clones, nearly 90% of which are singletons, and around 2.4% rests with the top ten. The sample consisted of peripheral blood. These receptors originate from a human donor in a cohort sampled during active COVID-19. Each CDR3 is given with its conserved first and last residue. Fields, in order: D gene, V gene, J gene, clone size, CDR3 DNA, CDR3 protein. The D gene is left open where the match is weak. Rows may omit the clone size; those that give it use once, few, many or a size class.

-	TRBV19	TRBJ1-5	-	TGTGCCAGTAGTATAGGGGCGCAGCCCCAGCATTTT	CASSIGAQPQHF
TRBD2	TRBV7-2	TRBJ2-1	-	TGTGCCAGCAGTTTTAGCGGGGGGCCCTACAATGAGCAGTTCTTC	CASSFSGGPYNEQFF
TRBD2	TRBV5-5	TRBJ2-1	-	TGTGCCAGCAGCTTGGCTAGCGGCTACAATGAGCAGTTCTTC	CASSLASGYNEQFF
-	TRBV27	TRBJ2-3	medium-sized	TGTGCCAGCAGCCACCGTGGGGGCGCAGATACGCAGTATTTT	CASSHRGGADTQYF
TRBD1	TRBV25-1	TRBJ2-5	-	TGTGCCAGCAGGTCCACAGGGGGCTCAGAGACCCAGTACTTC	CASRSTGGSETQYF
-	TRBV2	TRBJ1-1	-	TGTGCCAGCAGGGCCGAGGGGAACACTGAAGCTTTCTTT	CASRAEGNTEAFF
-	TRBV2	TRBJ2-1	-	TGTGCCAGCAGTGACGGAGGGAACAATGAGCAGTTCTTC	CASSDGGNNEQFF
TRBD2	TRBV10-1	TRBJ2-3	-	TGCGCCAGCAGTGAGTCGACTAGCAGGGATACGCAGTATTTT	CASSESTSRDTQYF
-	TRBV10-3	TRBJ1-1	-	TGTGCCATCAGTCAGGGTAGGGCTGAAGCTTTCTTT	CAISQGRAEAFF
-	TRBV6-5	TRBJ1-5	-	TGTGCCAGCAGACCCTCAGGGGATCAGCCCCAGCATTTT	CASRPSGDQPQHF
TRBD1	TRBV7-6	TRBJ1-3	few	TGTGCCAGCAGCCCACAGGGGGGGTCTGGAAACACCATATATTTT	CASSPQGGSGNTIYF
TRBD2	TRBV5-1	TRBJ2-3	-	TGCGCCAGCAGCTCTCGACTAGCGGGGGGGCAAGATACGCAGTATTTT	CASSSRLAGGQDTQYF
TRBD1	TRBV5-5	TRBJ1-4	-	TGTGCCAGCAGCACAGGACAGGGGAAGGGGGAAAAACTGTTTTTT	CASSTGQGKGEKLFF
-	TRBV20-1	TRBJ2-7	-	TGCAGTGCTAGTTTGCGGGAAGCTGGGAGCTACGAGCAGTACTTC	CSASLREAGSYEQYF
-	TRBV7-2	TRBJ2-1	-	TGTGCCAGCAGCTTACAAAACCGGGAGCAGTTCTTC	CASSLQNREQFF
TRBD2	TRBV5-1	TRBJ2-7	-	TGCGCCAGCAGCTTGGGACGGACTAGTACCTCCGAGCAGTACTTC	CASSLGRTSTSEQYF
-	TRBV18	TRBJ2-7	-	TGTGCCAGCTCACCTGAACTACAAAACTCCTACGAGCAGTACTTC	CASSPELQNSYEQYF
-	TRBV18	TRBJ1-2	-	TGTGCCAGCTCACCAGACGGGGCTAACTATGGCTACACCTTC	CASSPDGANYGYTF
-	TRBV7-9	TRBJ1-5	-	TGTGCCAGCAGCTATTGGGCGGGGGGGCGCAATCAGCCCCAGCATTTT	CASSYWAGGRNQPQHF
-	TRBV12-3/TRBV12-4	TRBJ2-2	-	TGTGCCAGCAGTGCCTCAAACAGGGAGCTGTTTTTT	CASSASNRELFF
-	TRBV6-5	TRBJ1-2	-	TGTGCCAGCATCCCCACAGGGACCTATGGCTACACCTTC	CASIPTGTYGYTF
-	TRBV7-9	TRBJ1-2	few	TGTGCCAGCAGCTTAGAGGGGGACGACTATGGCTACACCTTC	CASSLEGDDYGYTF
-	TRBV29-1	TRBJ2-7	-	TGCAGCGCCCGAAACAATCCGGTGGCAGGCGAGCAGTACTTC	CSARNNPVAGEQYF
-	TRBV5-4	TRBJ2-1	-	TGTGCCAGCAGCTTGTCCATCTCCTACAATGAGCAGTTCTTC	CASSLSISYNEQFF
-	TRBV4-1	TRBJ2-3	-	TGCGCCAGCAGCCAAGGGCCGGCGGGCCCGAGTACGCAGTATTTT	CASSQGPAGPSTQYF
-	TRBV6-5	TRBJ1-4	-	TGTGCCAGCAGAGCGGACAGCGCAACTAATGAAAAACTGTTTTTT	CASRADSATNEKLFF
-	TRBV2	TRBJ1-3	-	TGTGCCAGCAGTGTGGAGCGGAACTCTGGAAACACCATATATTTT	CASSVERNSGNTIYF
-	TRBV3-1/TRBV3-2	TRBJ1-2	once	TGTGCCAGCAGCCAAGAGGTGGTGTCGGGAGGCTACACCTTC	CASSQEVVSGGYTF
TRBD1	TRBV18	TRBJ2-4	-	TGTGCCAGCTCCCCCGGGACAGTAGCCAAAAACATTCAGTACTTC	CASSPGTVAKNIQYF
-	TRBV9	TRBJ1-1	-	TGTGCCAGCAGCGTAGGTGGGGCGTCGAACACTGAAGCTTTCTTT	CASSVGGASNTEAFF
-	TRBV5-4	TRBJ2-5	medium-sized	TGTGCCAGCAGCTTGGTGGTCGCGGGGACAGAGACCCAGTACTTC	CASSLVVAGTETQYF
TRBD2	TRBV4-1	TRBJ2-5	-	TGCGCCAGCAGCCAAGATTCGGGACTAGCGTCTGAGACCCAGTACTTC	CASSQDSGLASETQYF
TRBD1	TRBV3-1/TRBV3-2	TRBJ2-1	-	TGTGCCAGCAGCCAAGGTGCAGGGGGCGTCGACAATGAGCAGTTCTTC	CASSQGAGGVDNEQFF
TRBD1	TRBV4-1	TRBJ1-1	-	TGCGCCAGCAGCCAGCGGGACAGGGATTTTGCAGCTTTCTTT	CASSQRDRDFAAFF
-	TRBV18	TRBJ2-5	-	TGTGCCAGCTCAAGTCGGCAAGAGACCCAGTACTTC	CASSSRQETQYF
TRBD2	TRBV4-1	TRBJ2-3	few	TGCGCCAGCAGCAGGACTAGCGGGGGAGACGATACGCAGTATTTT	CASSRTSGGDDTQYF
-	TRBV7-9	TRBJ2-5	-	TGTGCCAGCAGCTTACACTACCAAGAGACCCAGTACTTC	CASSLHYQETQYF
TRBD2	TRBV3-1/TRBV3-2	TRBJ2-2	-	TGTGCCAGCAGCCAACCTAGCGGGGGCGTCGGCACCGGGGAGCTGTTTTTT	CASSQPSGGVGTGELFF
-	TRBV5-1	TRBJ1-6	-	TGCGCCAGCAGCTTGCGACAGGATAATTCACCCCTCCACTTT	CASSLRQDNSPLHF
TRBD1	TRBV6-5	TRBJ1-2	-	TGTGCCAGCAGTTACGGGACAGGGAAGTATGGCTACACCTTC	CASSYGTGKYGYTF
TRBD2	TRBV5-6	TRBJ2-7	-	TGTGCCAGCAGCTTCGGGACTAGCTACGAGCAGTACTTC	CASSFGTSYEQYF
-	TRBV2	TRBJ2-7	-	TGTGCCAGCGAGGGCAGGGGCGGAGAGCAGTACTTC	CASEGRGGEQYF
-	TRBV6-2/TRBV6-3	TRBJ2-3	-	TGTGCCAGCAGTCCAGACGTTGCGGGCACTAGCACAGATACGCAGTATTTT	CASSPDVAGTSTDTQYF
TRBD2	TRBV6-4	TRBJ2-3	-	TGTGCCAGCAGTGAGCGGGGGGGCAGCCCAGATACGCAGTATTTT	CASSERGGSPDTQYF
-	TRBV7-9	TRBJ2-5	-	TGTGCCAGCAGCTCCGGTCATCTGGAGACCCAGTACTTC	CASSSGHLETQYF
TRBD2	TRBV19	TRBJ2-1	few	TGTGCCAGTAGTTTCCCCGAGCGGGGGAGCTCCTACAATGAGCAGTTCTTC	CASSFPERGSSYNEQFF
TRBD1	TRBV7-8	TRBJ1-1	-	TGTGCCAGCAGCCTCCGGGACAGGGGCACTGAAGCTTTCTTT	CASSLRDRGTEAFF